The 8 T cell receptor beta chains given below trace back to one sample, sequenced in a study of spatial heterogeneity in lung cancer. TCRdb fed the 5' RACE reads into MiXCR, producing one record per CDR3 protein. This sample's table has about 10 distinct CDR3 sequences. Time point indicated: sample taken at primary tumor resection. No antigen is known for these receptors. Study-wide findings and caveats: Tumors with more nonsynonymous mutations had more expanded intratumoral alpha and beta TCRs.

This specimen consisted of lung tumor tissue, obtained at surgery. The receptors come from a female donor with early-stage non-small cell lung cancer.

To note about this clonotype: This beta chain slipped into a library made for alpha chains as a stray read, so its size is not meaningful. The chain is built from TRBV10-1 and TRBJ2-3, with 8 positions matching TRBD2. The CDR3 sequence is 17 residues long. Trimming at V came to 4 bases and at J to 0 bases, leaving 9 bases not matched to a gene. The germline CDR1 and CDR2 sequences are WNHNN and SYGVQD (reference sequence). The CDR3 reads CASSGIAGTTSTDTQYF. CDR3 coding DNA: TGCGCCAGCAGTGGAATAGCGGGAACCACTAGCACAGATACGCAGTATTTT.

About this clonotype: The size of this beta chain means little, since it is a stray read in a library made for alpha chains. The rearrangement joins TRBV7-9 to TRBJ2-3; 7 bases are a match to TRBD2. CDR1 is SEHNR, CDR2 FQNEAQ, per germline (reference sequence). The CDR3 is 15 amino acids. V lost 5 bases, J lost 4 bases, and 9 bases stayed unmatched. CDR3 nucleotide sequence: TGTGCCAGCAGCCCCGAAAGTGGGAGGGCAGATACGCAGTATTTT. Translation gives CASSPESGRADTQYF.

This clonotype was picked up one time. This beta chain came through as a stray read in a library set up for alpha chains, and its size says little. The chain links TRBV6-6 to TRBJ2-7; D possibly uses TRBD1 or TRBD2 (5 bases each). Germline V gene sequence: CDR1 MNHNY, CDR2 SVGAGI (reference sequence). There are 12 residues in the CDR3. Trimming took off 6 bases at V and 4 bases at J, with 10 bases between the two ends. The CDR3 DNA sequence: TGTGCCAGCAGAGGGGAGAGGTACGAGCAGTACTTC. Its protein product is CASRGERYEQYF.

For this clonotype: The size of this beta chain means little, since it is a stray read in a library made for alpha chains. The chain links TRBV7-9 to TRBJ1-2; tentatively, D is TRBD1 (5 bases). The CDR3 length is 15 residues. In germline, CDR1 is SEHNR, CDR2 FQNEAQ (reference sequence). Trimming stripped 2 bases from V and 2 bases from J, with 12 bases between. The CDR3 sequence: CASSLFMGGNYGYTF. The DNA for the CDR3 is TGTGCCAGCAGCTTATTTATGGGGGGAAACTATGGCTACACCTTC.

With regard to this clonotype: This beta chain appears as a stray read in a library generated for alpha chains; its size is not informative. The rearrangement uses TRBV28 and TRBJ1-1; a weak D match, TRBD1 (5 bases). There are 13 residues in the CDR3. CDR1 is MDHEN, CDR2 SYDVKM, per germline. The V gene lost 2 bases and the J gene lost 10 bases, with 14 bases spanning the gap. In nucleotides, the CDR3 is TGTGCCAGCAGTTTAACAGGTCTGGTTGGAGCTTTCTTT. Translating it yields CASSLTGLVGAFF.

A note on this clonotype: Within a library made for alpha chains, this beta chain is off target, and its count is uninformative. The rearrangement joins TRBV7-9 to TRBJ1-5, with D perhaps matching TRBD1 (6 bases). This CDR3 has 13 amino acids. The germline V and J ends were trimmed by 4 bases and 3 bases, with 7 bases remaining between them. The germline V gene encodes CDR1 SEHNR and CDR2 FQNEAQ (reference sequence). This chain's CDR3 is CASSWGPNQPQHF. Here the CDR3 DNA reads TGTGCCAGCAGCTGGGGGCCCAATCAGCCCCAGCATTTT.

As for this clonotype: This beta chain is a stray sequence in a library constructed for alpha chains; its clone size is not meaningful. The J gene is TRBJ2-1, the V gene TRBV28; no clear D. The CDR3 loop spans 14 amino acids. Germline lookup yields CDR1 MDHEN and CDR2 SYDVKM. Trimming shortened V by 5 bases and J by 6 bases, and 14 bases separated the two germline ends. The CDR3, as DNA: TGTGCCAGCAGTCGGGCTAGTACCTCCAATGAGCAGTTCTTC. Its protein product is CASSRASTSNEQFF.

In this sample, this clonotype is hyperexpanded. This beta chain turned up in a library designed for alpha chains; as an off-target read, its abundance says little. The chain combines TRBV9 with TRBJ2-1; D not resolved. V was shortened by 3 bases and J by 2 bases, with 6 bases between the two germline ends. This CDR3 is 13 amino acids long. Germline V gene data show CDR1 as SGDLS and CDR2 as YYNGEE. CDR3 DNA: TGTGCCAGCAGCGCAGTGCCCTACAATGAGCAGTTCTTC. Translated: CASSAVPYNEQFF.